The clone carrying this T cell receptor (beta chain) was seen a single time. The source of the sample is a study of CD8 T cell repertoires and HIV-1 epitope variants. This table comes from immunoSEQ multiplex PCR, and its TCRdb copy is limited to in-frame clones, with some not included. The sample records over 90,000 clones, almost 75% being singletons. Germline lookup yields CDR1 MNHEY and CDR2 SVGAGI. The CDR3 totals 12 residues. V dropped 8 bases and J dropped 1 base, with 8 bases sitting between them. The source of this sequence is a male donor with HIV. V and J are TRBV6-5 and TRBJ1-1, with a tentative D call TRBD1 (6 bases). Sequenced material: uncultured baseline CD8+ T cells from peripheral blood mononuclear cells (PBMCs). As DNA, the CDR3 is TGTGCCAGCGGGGGCAGGAACACTGAAGCTTTCTTT. It specifies CASGGRNTEAFF.